The clone carrying this T cell receptor beta chain was detected many times. Its specificity is unknown. This entry belongs to a study of spatial heterogeneity in lung cancer. Whole-study findings and limits: Ubiquitous expanded tumor TCRs surfaced in blood more at resection than they did at follow-up.

Described time point: blood at routine non-recurrence follow-up after resection. V was trimmed by 1 base and J by 2 bases, leaving 12 bases between them. The germline gives CDR1 GTSNPN, CDR2 SVGIG (reference sequence). The CDR3 spans 14 residues. TCRdb re-analysed the 5' RACE reads in MiXCR, keeping a single row per CDR3 protein. The data show about 32,000 distinct CDR3 sequences, 8% to 13% seen once. The chain links TRBV30 to TRBJ2-7, with unresolved D. Sequencing was performed on PBMCs, taken at follow-up. This clonotype was obtained from a female donor with early-stage non-small cell lung cancer. In DNA form, the CDR3 reads TGTGCCTGGAGTGATCCGCTATTAACCTACGAGCAGTACTTC. It codes for CAWSDPLLTYEQYF. Based on the CDR3 plus reference TRBV30 and TRBJ2-7, the full variable domain is SQTIHQWPATLVQPVGSPLSLECTVEGTSNPNLYWYRQAAGRGLQLLFYSVGIGQISSEVPQNLSASRPQDRQFILSSKKLLLSDSGFYLCAWSDPLLTYEQYFGPGTRLTVT.